A single sample is the source of the 20 T cell receptor beta chains below, sequenced in a study of T cells in localized non-small cell lung cancer. Here immunoSEQ multiplex PCR was the method, and the copy in TCRdb shows in-frame clones only, minus some. The data contain roughly 64,000 clones, roughly 76% of them singletons. The material sequenced was PBMCs, taken before any cancer treatment. The receptors were gathered from a man aged 35 to 69 with stage II lung adenocarcinoma.

The V gene is TRBV7-8, the J gene TRBJ2-1, with D possibly TRBD1 on 5 matching bases. Trimming cost V 4 bases and J 12 bases, with 19 bases left between them. In germline, CDR1 is SGHVS, CDR2 FQNEAQ. CDR3 size: 14 residues. CDR3 nucleotides: TGTGCCAGCAGCTCAGCAGGGCGGAACCCTAGGCAGTTCTTC. As protein: CASSSAGRNPRQFF.

The rearrangement joins TRBV27 to TRBJ2-1, with 13 bases that match TRBD2. V lost 6 bases to trimming and J lost 4 bases; unmatched junction nucleotides: 3. Germline-derived CDR1 and CDR2 are MNHEY and SMNVEV (reference sequence). The CDR3 loop spans 15 amino acids. The CDR3 protein is CASSWTSGRYNEQFF. The CDR3 region has the DNA TGTGCCAGCAGCTGGACTAGCGGGAGATACAATGAGCAGTTCTTC.

The V and J genes are TRBV4-2 and TRBJ1-1; D is uncertain. CDR1 is LGHNA, CDR2 YNFKEQ, per germline. V was shortened by 0 bases and J by 0 bases, with 14 bases between the two germline ends. The CDR3 covers 17 residues. The CDR3 loop is CASSQEEGRQMNTEAFF. DNA for the CDR3: TGTGCCAGCAGCCAAGAAGAAGGCAGGCAGATGAACACTGAAGCTTTCTTT.

The chain carries TRBV29-1 and TRBJ2-2, with 7 bases matching TRBD1. Germline CDR1 SQVTM, CDR2 ANQGSEA. V lost 5 bases to trimming and J lost 5 bases; unmatched junction nucleotides: 8. The CDR3 runs 14 residues. The CDR3 region has the DNA TGCAGCGTTTCGACAGGGATGAAGACCGGGGAGCTGTTTTTT. Protein: CSVSTGMKTGELFF.

The V and J genes are TRBV19 and TRBJ2-7; 11 nucleotides align to TRBD1. Germline V CDR1 and CDR2: LNHDA, SQIVND (reference sequence). The CDR3 consists of 17 residues. The J segment lost 4 bases and the V segment lost 0 bases, leaving 8 bases of the junction unmatched. The CDR3 loop is CASSIDPTGTGGYEQYF. CDR3 coding DNA: TGTGCCAGTAGTATAGATCCGACCGGGACAGGGGGGTACGAGCAGTACTTC.

The chain joins TRBV19 to TRBJ1-1, with D possibly being TRBD1 (5 bases). The germline V gene encodes CDR1 LNHDA and CDR2 SQIVND (reference sequence). V was trimmed by 6 bases and J by 2 bases, leaving 13 bases between them. The CDR3 runs to 14 residues. CDR3 amino acids: CASRTRGLNTEAFF. Here the CDR3 DNA reads TGTGCCAGTAGGACGCGGGGACTAAACACTGAAGCTTTCTTT.

This sequence joins TRBV6-5 and TRBJ1-1; TRBD1 aligns across 7 bases. The trim removed 4 bases at V and 1 base at J, leaving 3 bases unmatched. CDR1 MNHEY and CDR2 SVGAGI come from the germline V gene. CDR3 length: 14 amino acids. The CDR3 reads CASSSGTANTEAFF. CDR3 DNA: TGTGCCAGCAGTTCCGGGACAGCGAACACTGAAGCTTTCTTT.

The chain recombines TRBV14 with TRBJ2-7, with 14 bases aligning to TRBD2. The germline CDR1 and CDR2 sequences are SGHDN and FVKESK. Trimming cost V 8 bases and J 7 bases; bases outside gene matches: 4. This CDR3 comprises 13 residues. The CDR3 DNA is TGTGCCAGCGGACTAGCGGGAGGAGGTGAGCAGTACTTC. Its translation: CASGLAGGGEQYF. Using reference TRBV14 and TRBJ2-7 for the parts outside the CDR3, the full variable domain is EAGVTQFPSHSVIEKGQTVTLRCDPISGHDNLYWYRRVMGKEIKFLLHFVKESKQDESGMPNNRFLAERTGGTYSTLKVQPAELEDSGVYFCASGLAGGGEQYFGPGTRLTVT.

The chain couples TRBV7-2 to TRBJ2-2; possibly TRBD1 for D (5 bases). The germline CDR1 and CDR2 sequences are SGHTA and FQGNSA. The V end was cut by 4 bases, the J end by 1 base, with 10 bases between. The CDR3 is 15 amino acids. The CDR3 spells CASSSHQGNTGELFF. In nucleotides, the CDR3 is TGTGCCAGCAGCTCGCACCAGGGGAACACCGGGGAGCTGTTTTTT.

The chain recombines TRBV5-1 with TRBJ1-2, with TRBD1 identical over 7 bases. Germline lookup yields CDR1 SGHRS and CDR2 YFSETQ. This CDR3 is 14 amino acids long. J gave up 5 bases and V 4 bases, and 8 bases lay outside the gene matches. The CDR3 loop is CASSASGTAYGYTF. The DNA of the CDR3 is TGCGCCAGCAGCGCCTCCGGGACAGCGTATGGCTACACCTTC.

The rearrangement joins TRBV5-1 to TRBJ2-2; D is unresolved. The V end lost 0 bases, the J end lost 0 bases, and 3 bases lay between the germline ends. The CDR3 length is 14 residues. CDR1 is SGHRS, CDR2 YFSETQ, per germline. The CDR3 sequence: CASSLGANTGELFF. The CDR3 nucleotides read TGCGCCAGCAGCTTGGGGGCGAACACCGGGGAGCTGTTTTTT.

This chain connects TRBV5-6 to TRBJ2-1, with TRBD2 identical over 13 bases. The V segment lost 3 bases and the J segment 15 bases; nucleotides outside the gene matches: 6. CDR1 and CDR2 from the germline V gene are SGHDT and YYEEEE. The CDR3 covers 13 residues. This CDR3 reads CASSYGLAGVRFF. CDR3 nucleotides: TGTGCCAGCAGCTATGGACTAGCGGGAGTGAGGTTCTTC. Together with reference TRBV5-6 and TRBJ2-1, the CDR3 gives the full variable domain: DAGVTQSPTHLIKTRGQQVTLRCSPKSGHDTVSWYQQALGQGPQFIFQYYEEEERQRGNFPDRFSGHQFPNYSSELNVNALLLGDSALYLCASSYGLAGVRFFGPGTRLTVL.

This chain links TRBV10-1 with TRBJ1-1, with a possible D match to TRBD1 (6 bases). There are 15 residues in the CDR3. CDR1 and CDR2 (germline): WNHNN, SYGVQD (reference sequence). V lost 1 base to trimming and J lost 1 base, with 10 bases between them. CDR3 protein: CASSEYRDQNTEAFF. DNA of the CDR3: TGCGCCAGCAGTGAGTACAGGGACCAGAACACTGAAGCTTTCTTT.

The chain links TRBV5-1 to TRBJ2-1; 10 positions match TRBD1. With V trimmed by 3 bases and J by 4 bases, 10 bases remained unmatched. Germline V gene lookup returns CDR1 SGHRS and CDR2 YFSETQ. The CDR3 is made up of 17 amino acids. CDR3 amino acids: CASSSPPGQGPYNEQFF. DNA for the CDR3: TGCGCCAGCAGCTCTCCCCCGGGACAGGGGCCGTACAATGAGCAGTTCTTC. Together with reference TRBV5-1 and TRBJ2-1, the CDR3 gives the full variable domain: KAGVTQTPRYLIKTRGQQVTLSCSPISGHRSVSWYQQTPGQGLQFLFEYFSETQRNKGNFPGRFSGRQFSNSRSEMNVSTLELGDSALYLCASSSPPGQGPYNEQFFGPGTRLTVL.

Sample share makes this clone medium-sized. The gene calls are TRBV18 and TRBJ1-3; 7 bases align to TRBD1. The germline CDR1 and CDR2 sequences are KGHSH and LQKENI. J gave up 0 bases and V 4 bases, and 3 bases lay outside the gene matches. This CDR3 is 15 amino acids long. CDR3: CASSLTGISGNTIYF. Written as DNA, the CDR3 is TGTGCCAGCTCACTGACAGGGATCTCTGGAAACACCATATATTTT.

The V call is TRBV14, the J call TRBJ1-2, with TRBD1 matching 7 bases. With V trimmed by 4 bases and J by 7 bases, 6 bases remained unmatched. Germline CDR1 and CDR2: SGHDN and FVKESK. This CDR3 has 13 amino acids. The CDR3 spells CASSPTGSGGYTF. CDR3 sequence (DNA): TGTGCCAGCAGCCCGACAGGGTCGGGTGGCTACACCTTC.

This clone was seen a single time. The CDR3 sequence: CASSEEGTNGYTF. As DNA, the CDR3 is TGTGCCAGCAGTGAAGAGGGGACTAATGGCTACACCTTC. J is TRBJ1-2 and V is TRBV6-1; perhaps TRBD1 as D (5 bases). The CDR3 loop spans 13 amino acids. From germline, CDR1 is MNHNS and CDR2 SASEGT. V lost 1 base, J lost 6 bases, and 9 bases lay in between.

This clone has only a few counts. V usage is TRBV5-1 and J usage is TRBJ2-5, with TRBD1 matching 7 bases. Trimming cost V 1 base and J 2 bases; bases outside gene matches: 8. The CDR3 has 16 amino acids. Germline CDR1 reads SGHRS; CDR2 reads YFSETQ. The CDR3 nucleotides read TGCGCCAGCAGCTTGAACCCCTCGGGACAGCAAGAGACCCAGTACTTC. Its translation: CASSLNPSGQQETQYF.

There are a few counts of this clone. The J gene is TRBJ2-7, the V gene TRBV27; D perhaps matches TRBD2 (5 bases). Trimming cost V 5 bases and J 2 bases, with 13 bases left between them. CDR3 length: 14 residues. Germline lookup yields CDR1 MNHEY and CDR2 SMNVEV (reference sequence). CDR3 loop: CASSPRLPPYEQYF. CDR3 DNA: TGTGCCAGCAGTCCTAGACTACCCCCCTACGAGCAGTACTTC.

The V and J genes are TRBV7-2 and TRBJ2-5, with 8 nucleotides matching TRBD2. Trimming took 1 base from V and 7 from J; bases not matched to a gene: 14. The CDR3 sequence is 17 residues long. Germline values: CDR1 SGHTA, CDR2 FQGNSA. The DNA for the CDR3 is TGTGCCAGCAGCTTAGTTTTTGGTAGCGGGATGGGGGGGACCCAGTACTTC. It specifies CASSLVFGSGMGGTQYF. Variable domain in full (rest from reference TRBV7-2 and TRBJ2-5): GAGVSQSPSNKVTEKGKDVELRCDPISGHTALYWYRQSLGQGLEFLIYFQGNSAPDKSGLPSDRFSAERTGGSVSTLTIQRTQQEDSAVYLCASSLVFGSGMGGTQYFGPGTRLLVL.